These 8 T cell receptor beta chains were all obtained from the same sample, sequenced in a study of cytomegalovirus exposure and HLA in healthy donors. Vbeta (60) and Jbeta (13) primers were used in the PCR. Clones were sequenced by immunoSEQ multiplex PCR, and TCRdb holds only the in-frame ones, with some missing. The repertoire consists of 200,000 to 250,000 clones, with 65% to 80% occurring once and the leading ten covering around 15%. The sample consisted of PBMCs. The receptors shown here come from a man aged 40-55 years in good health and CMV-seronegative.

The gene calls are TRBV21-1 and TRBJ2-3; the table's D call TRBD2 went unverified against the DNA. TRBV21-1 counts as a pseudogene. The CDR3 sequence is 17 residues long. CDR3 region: CASTTLLVEWFTDTQYF. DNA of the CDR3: TGTGCCAGCACTACCTTATTGGTTGAGTGGTTCACAGATACGCAGTATTTT.

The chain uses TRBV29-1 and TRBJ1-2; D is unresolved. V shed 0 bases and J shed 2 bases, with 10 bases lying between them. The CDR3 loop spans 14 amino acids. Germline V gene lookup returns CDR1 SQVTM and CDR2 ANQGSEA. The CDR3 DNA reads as TGCAGCGTTGAAGATCGTGGGCAGAACTATGGCTACACCTTC. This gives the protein CSVEDRGQNYGYTF.

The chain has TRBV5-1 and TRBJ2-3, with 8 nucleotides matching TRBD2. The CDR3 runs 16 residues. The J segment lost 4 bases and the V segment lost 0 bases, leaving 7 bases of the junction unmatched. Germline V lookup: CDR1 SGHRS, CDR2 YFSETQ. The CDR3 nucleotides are TGCGCCAGCAGCTTGGGAGTGGCGGGAGGATCAGATACGCAGTATTTT. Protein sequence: CASSLGVAGGSDTQYF.

The CDR3 region has the DNA TGTGCCAGCAGCTCCAGGGGTGGTGGTTCACCCCTCCACTTT. This gives the protein CASSSRGGGSPLHF. The chain is built from TRBV7-2 and TRBJ1-6; D may be TRBD1 (6 bases). The CDR3 is 14 residues long. Germline lookup yields CDR1 SGHTA and CDR2 FQGNSA. Deletions cut 4 bases from V and 9 bases from J, with 13 bases between.

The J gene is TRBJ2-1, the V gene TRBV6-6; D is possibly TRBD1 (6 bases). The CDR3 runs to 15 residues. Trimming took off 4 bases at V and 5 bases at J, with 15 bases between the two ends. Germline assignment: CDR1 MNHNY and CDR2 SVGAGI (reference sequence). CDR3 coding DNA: TGTGCCAGCAGTTCCGGAGACAGGAGAGACAATGAGCAGTTCTTC. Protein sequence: CASSSGDRRDNEQFF.

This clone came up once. CDR3 in amino acids: CASSSYRTGELFF. CDR3 sequence (DNA): TGTGCCAGCAGCTCCTACAGGACCGGGGAGCTGTTTTTT. The chain is built from TRBV11-2 and TRBJ2-2, with a tentative D call TRBD1 (5 bases). The V end lost 4 bases, the J end lost 5 bases, and 8 bases lay between the germline ends. This CDR3 has 13 amino acids. Germline V gene data show CDR1 as SGHAT and CDR2 as FQNNGV.

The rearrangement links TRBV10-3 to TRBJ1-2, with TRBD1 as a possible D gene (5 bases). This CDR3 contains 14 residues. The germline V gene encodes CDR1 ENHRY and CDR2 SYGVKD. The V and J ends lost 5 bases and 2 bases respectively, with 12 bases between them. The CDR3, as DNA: TGTGCCATCAGTTGGCAGGGATCCAACTATGGCTACACCTTC. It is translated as CAISWQGSNYGYTF.

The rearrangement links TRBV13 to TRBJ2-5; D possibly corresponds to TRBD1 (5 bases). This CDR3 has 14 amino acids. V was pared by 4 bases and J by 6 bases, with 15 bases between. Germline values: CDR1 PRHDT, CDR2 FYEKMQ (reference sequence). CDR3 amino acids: CASSSRGTFQTQYF. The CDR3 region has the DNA TGTGCCAGCAGCTCTAGGGGCACCTTCCAGACCCAGTACTTC.